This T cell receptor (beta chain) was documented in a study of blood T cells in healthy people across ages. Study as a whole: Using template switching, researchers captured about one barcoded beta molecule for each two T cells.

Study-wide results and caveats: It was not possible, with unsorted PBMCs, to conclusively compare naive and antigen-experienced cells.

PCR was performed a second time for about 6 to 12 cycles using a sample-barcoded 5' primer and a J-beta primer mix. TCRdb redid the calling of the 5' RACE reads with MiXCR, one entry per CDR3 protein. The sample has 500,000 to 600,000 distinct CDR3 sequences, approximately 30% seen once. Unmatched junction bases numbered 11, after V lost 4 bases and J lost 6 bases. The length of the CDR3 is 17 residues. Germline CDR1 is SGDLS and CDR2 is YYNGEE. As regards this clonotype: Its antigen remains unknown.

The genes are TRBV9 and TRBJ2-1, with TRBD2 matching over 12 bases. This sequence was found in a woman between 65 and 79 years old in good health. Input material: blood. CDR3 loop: CASSTRQTSGGGNEQFF. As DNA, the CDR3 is TGTGCCAGCAGCACCCGACAGACTAGCGGGGGAGGCAATGAGCAGTTCTTC.